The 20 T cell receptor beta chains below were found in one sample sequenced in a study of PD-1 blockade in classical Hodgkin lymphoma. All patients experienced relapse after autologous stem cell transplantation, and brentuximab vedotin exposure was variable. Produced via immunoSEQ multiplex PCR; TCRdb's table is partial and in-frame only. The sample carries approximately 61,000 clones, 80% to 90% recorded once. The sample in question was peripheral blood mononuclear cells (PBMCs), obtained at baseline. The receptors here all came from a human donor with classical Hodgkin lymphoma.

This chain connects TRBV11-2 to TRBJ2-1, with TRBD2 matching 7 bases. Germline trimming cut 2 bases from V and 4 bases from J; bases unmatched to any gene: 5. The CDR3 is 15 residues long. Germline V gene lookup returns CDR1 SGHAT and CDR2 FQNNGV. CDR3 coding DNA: TGTGCCAGCAGCTTACTGCCTAGCGGATACAATGAGCAGTTCTTC. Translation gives CASSLLPSGYNEQFF.

The DNA for the CDR3 is TGTGCCAGCATAGCGCGGGGTCTCTCCTACAATGAGCAGTTCTTC. This encodes CASIARGLSYNEQFF. The rearrangement uses TRBV6-1 and TRBJ2-1, with a possible D match to TRBD2 (6 bases). CDR3 size: 15 residues. The germline V and J ends were trimmed by 7 bases and 0 bases, with 13 bases remaining between them. In germline, CDR1 is MNHNS, CDR2 SASEGT.

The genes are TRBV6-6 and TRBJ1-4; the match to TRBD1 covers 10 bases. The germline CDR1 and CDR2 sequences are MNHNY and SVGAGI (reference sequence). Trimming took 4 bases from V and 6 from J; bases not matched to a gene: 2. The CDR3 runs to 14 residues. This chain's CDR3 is CASSSDRGDEKLFF. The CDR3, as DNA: TGTGCCAGCAGTTCGGACAGGGGGGATGAAAAACTGTTTTTT.

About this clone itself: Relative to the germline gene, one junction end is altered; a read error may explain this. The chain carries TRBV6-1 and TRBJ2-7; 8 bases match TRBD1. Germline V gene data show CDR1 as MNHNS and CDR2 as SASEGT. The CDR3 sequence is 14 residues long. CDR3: CASSETGDSSEQYF. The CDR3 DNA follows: TGTGCCAGCAGTGAGACAGGGGACTCCTCCGAGCAGTACTTC.

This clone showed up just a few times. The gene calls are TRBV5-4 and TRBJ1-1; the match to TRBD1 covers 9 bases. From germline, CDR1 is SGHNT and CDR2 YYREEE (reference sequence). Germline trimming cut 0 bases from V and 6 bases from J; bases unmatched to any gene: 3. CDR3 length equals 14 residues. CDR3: CASSLDRGHAEAFF. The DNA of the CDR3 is TGTGCCAGCAGCTTGGACAGGGGGCACGCTGAAGCTTTCTTT. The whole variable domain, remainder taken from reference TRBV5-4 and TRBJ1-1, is ETGVTQSPTHLIKTRGQQVTLRCSSQSGHNTVSWYQQALGQGPQFIFQYYREEENGRGNFPPRFSGLQFPNYSSELNVNALELDDSALYLCASSLDRGHAEAFFGQGTRLTVV.

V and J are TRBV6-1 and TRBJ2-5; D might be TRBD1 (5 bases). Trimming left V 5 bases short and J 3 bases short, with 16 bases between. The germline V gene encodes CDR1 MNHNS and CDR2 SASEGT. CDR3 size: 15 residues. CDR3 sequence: CASSSGIAGKETQYF. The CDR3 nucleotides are TGTGCCAGCAGTTCTGGGATAGCAGGGAAAGAGACCCAGTACTTC.

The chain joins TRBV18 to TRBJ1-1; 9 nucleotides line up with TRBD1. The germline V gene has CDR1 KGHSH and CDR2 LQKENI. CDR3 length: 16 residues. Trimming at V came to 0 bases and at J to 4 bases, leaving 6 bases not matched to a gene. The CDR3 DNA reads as TGTGCCAGCTCACCACCGTCAACAGGGGGCAGCACTGAAGCTTTCTTT. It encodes CASSPPSTGGSTEAFF.

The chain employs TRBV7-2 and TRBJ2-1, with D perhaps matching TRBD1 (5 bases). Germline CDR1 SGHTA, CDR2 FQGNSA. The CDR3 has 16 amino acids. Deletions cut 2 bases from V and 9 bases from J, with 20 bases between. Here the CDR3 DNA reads TGTGCCAGCAGCTTATCCCGCTCGCTAGGGGCAAGTGAGCAGTTCTTC. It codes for CASSLSRSLGASEQFF. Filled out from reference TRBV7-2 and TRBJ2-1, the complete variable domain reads GAGVSQSPSNKVTEKGKDVELRCDPISGHTALYWYRQSLGQGLEFLIYFQGNSAPDKSGLPSDRFSAERTGGSVSTLTIQRTQQEDSAVYLCASSLSRSLGASEQFFGPGTRLTVL.

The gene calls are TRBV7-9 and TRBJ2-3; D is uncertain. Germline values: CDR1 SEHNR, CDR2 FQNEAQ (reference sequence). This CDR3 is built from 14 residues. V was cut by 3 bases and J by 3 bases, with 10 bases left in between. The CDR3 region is CASSFGIGTDTQYF. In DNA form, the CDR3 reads TGTGCCAGCAGCTTTGGTATCGGGACAGATACGCAGTATTTT.

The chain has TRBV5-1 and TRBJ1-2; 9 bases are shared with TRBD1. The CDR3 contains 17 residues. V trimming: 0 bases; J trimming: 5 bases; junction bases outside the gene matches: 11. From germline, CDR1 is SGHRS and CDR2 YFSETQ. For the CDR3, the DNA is TGCGCCAGCAGCTTGGAAGGACCGGACAGGGGACTTTATGGCTACACCTTC. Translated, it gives CASSLEGPDRGLYGYTF.

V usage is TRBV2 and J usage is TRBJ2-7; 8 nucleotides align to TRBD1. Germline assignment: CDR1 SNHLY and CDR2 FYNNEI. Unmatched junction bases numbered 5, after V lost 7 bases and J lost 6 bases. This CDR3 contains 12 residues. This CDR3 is CASTLTGAEQYF. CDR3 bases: TGTGCCAGCACTTTGACAGGGGCCGAGCAGTACTTC. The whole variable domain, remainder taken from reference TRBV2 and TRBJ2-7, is EPEVTQTPSHQVTQMGQEVILRCVPISNHLYFYWYRQILGQKVEFLVSFYNNEISEKSEIFDDQFSVERPDGSNFTLKIRSTKLEDSAMYFCASTLTGAEQYFGPGTRLTVT.

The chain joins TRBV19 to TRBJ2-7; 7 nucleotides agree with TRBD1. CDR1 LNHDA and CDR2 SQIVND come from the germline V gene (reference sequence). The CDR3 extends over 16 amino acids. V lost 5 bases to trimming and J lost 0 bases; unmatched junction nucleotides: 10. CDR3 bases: TGTGCCAGTAGTGTGACTACAGGGGCAAGCTCCTACGAGCAGTACTTC. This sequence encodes CASSVTTGASSYEQYF.

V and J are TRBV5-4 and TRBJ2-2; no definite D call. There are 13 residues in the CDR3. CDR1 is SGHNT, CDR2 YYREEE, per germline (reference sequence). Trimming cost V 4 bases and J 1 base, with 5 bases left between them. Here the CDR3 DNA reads TGTGCCAGCAGCCGAAAGAACACCGGGGAGCTGTTTTTT. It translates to CASSRKNTGELFF.

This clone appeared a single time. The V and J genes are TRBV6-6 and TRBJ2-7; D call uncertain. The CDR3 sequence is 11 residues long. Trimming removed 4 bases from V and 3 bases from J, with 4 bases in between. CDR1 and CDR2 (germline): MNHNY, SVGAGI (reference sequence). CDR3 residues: CASSSIYEQYF. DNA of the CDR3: TGTGCCAGCAGTTCGATCTACGAGCAGTACTTC.

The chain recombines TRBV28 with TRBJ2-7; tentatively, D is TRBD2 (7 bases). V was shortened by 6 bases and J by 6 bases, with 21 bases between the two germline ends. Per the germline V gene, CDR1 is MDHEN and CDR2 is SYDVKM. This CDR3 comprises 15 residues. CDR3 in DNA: TGTGCCAGCAGCACAGGAGGGGGGGGGCGGCTCGAGCAGTACTTC. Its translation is CASSTGGGGRLEQYF.

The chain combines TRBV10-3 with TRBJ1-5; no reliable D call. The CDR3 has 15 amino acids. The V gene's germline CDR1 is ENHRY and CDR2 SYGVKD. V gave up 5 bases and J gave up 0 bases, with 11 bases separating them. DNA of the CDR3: TGTGCCATCAGTAGGGATTTATATAGCAATCAGCCCCAGCATTTT. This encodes CAISRDLYSNQPQHF.

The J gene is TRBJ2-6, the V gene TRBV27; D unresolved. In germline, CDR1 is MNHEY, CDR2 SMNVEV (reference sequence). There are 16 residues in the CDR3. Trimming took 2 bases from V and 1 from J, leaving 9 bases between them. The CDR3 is CASSLDPLSGANVLTF. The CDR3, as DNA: TGTGCCAGCAGTTTAGACCCGTTGTCTGGGGCCAACGTCCTGACTTTC. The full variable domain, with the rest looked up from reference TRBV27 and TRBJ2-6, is EAQVTQNPRYLITVTGKKLTVTCSQNMNHEYMSWYRQDPGLGLRQIYYSMNVEVTDKGDVPEGYKVSRKEKRNFPLILESPSPNQTSLYFCASSLDPLSGANVLTFGAGSRLTVL.

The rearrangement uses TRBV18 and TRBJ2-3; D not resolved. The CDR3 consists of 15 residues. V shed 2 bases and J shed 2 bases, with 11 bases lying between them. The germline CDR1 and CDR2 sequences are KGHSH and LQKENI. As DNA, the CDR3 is TGTGCCAGCTCACCAAAGGACGGTTACACAGATACGCAGTATTTT. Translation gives CASSPKDGYTDTQYF.

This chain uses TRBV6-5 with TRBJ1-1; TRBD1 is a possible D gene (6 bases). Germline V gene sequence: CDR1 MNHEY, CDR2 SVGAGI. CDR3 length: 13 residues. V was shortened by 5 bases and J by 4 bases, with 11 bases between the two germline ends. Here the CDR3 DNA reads TGTGCCAGCAGTCAGAGGGGGGGCACTGAAGCTTTCTTT. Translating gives CASSQRGGTEAFF.

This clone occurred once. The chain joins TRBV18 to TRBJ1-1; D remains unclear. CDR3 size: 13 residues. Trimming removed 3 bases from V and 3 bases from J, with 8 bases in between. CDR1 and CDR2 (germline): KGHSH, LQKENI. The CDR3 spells CASSPRVDTEAFF. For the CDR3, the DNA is TGTGCCAGCTCACCGAGGGTGGACACTGAAGCTTTCTTT.